These T cell receptor beta chains were read from a single sample in a study of post-analysis software for immune sequencing data. TCRdb reanalysed the PCR reads using MiXCR and keeps one entry per CDR3 protein. The sample carries a few hundred thousand distinct CDR3 sequences, under 55% recorded once. The sample taken for sequencing was blood. Receptors originate from a girl under 18 with multiple sclerosis. Both conserved end residues are part of each CDR3. D genes are given only for firm matches. The listing skips clone size in some rows; elsewhere it reads once, few, many or a size class.

J,V,D,size,CDR3,DNA
TRBJ2-1,TRBV7-3,TRBD2,NA,CASSLSGGSLNEQFF,TGTGCCAGCAGCTTATCTGGCGGGAGTTTAAATGAGCAGTTCTTC
TRBJ2-5,TRBV7-2,TRBD2,few,CASSMGLGPETQYF,TGTGCCAGCAGCATGGGACTAGGCCCAGAGACCCAGTACTTC
TRBJ2-7,TRBV7-2,NA,NA,CASSYPTVTYEQYF,TGTGCCAGCAGCTACCCTACTGTAACCTACGAGCAGTACTTC
TRBJ1-1,TRBV28,NA,NA,CASSLIGTANTEAFF,TGTGCCAGCAGTTTAATCGGGACCGCGAACACTGAAGCTTTCTTT
TRBJ2-7,TRBV28,TRBD1,NA,CAGGQGGSEQYF,TGTGCCGGGGGACAGGGTGGGTCCGAGCAGTACTTC
TRBJ2-5,TRBV28,NA,NA,CASSFLARVTQYF,TGTGCCAGCAGTTTTCTAGCGAGGGTGACCCAGTACTTC
TRBJ2-1,TRBV29-1,TRBD2,many,CSVEDYGLAGVPYNEQFF,TGCAGCGTTGAAGATTATGGACTAGCGGGAGTTCCCTACAATGAGCAGTTCTTC
TRBJ1-5,TRBV24-1,NA,NA,CATSDTGHPGQPQHF,TGTGCCACCAGTGATACGGGACACCCAGGGCAGCCCCAGCATTTT
TRBJ2-1,TRBV6-5,TRBD2,NA,CASSYSSSGRNEQFF,TGTGCCAGCAGTTACTCGAGTAGCGGGAGAAATGAGCAGTTCTTC
TRBJ2-3,TRBV7-6,NA,few,CASSLDGTIRGDTQYF,TGTGCCAGCAGCTTAGACGGGACCATTAGAGGAGATACGCAGTATTTT
TRBJ1-1,TRBV5-1,NA,NA,CASSFRWENTEAFF,TGCGCCAGCAGCTTTCGTTGGGAGAACACTGAAGCTTTCTTT
TRBJ2-3,TRBV3-1,NA,NA,CASSKTRGDTQYF,TGTGCCAGCAGCAAGACTAGAGGGGATACGCAGTATTTT
TRBJ2-1,TRBV19,TRBD1,NA,CASSIEGQGAANEQFF,TGTGCCAGTAGTATAGAAGGGCAGGGGGCAGCGAATGAGCAGTTCTTC
TRBJ2-7,TRBV4-2,NA,NA,CASSQGGPSGQNEQYF,TGTGCCAGCAGCCAAGGGGGGCCTAGCGGCCAAAACGAGCAGTACTTC